A single sample gave rise to the 3 T cell receptor beta chains below, sequenced in a study of T cell repertoires in cytomegalovirus infection. TCRdb re-derived calls from the reads in MiXCR, one entry per CDR3 protein. The data contain about 260,000 distinct CDR3 sequences, roughly 15% of them singletons. The sample taken for sequencing was PBMCs. Every receptor here comes from a human donor in good health (CMV status not recorded). Some clones in this sample may be carry-over from other donors' samples.

This clonotype was picked up many times. The rearrangement uses TRBV7-6 and TRBJ2-3; no clear D. The V end lost 5 bases, the J end lost 7 bases, and 13 bases lay between the germline ends. Germline values: CDR1 SGHVS, CDR2 FNYEAQ. The CDR3 has 13 amino acids. In nucleotides, the CDR3 is TGTGCCAGCAGCCGGACCGACTCGTATACGCAGTATTTT. Protein: CASSRTDSYTQYF. Drawing the rest from reference TRBV7-6 and TRBJ2-3, the complete variable domain is GAGVSQSPRYKVTKRGQDVALRCDPISGHVSLYWYRQALGQGPEFLTYFNYEAQQDKSGLPNDRFSAERPEGSISTLTIQRTEQRDSAMYRCASSRTDSYTQYFGPGTRLTVL.

The rearrangement joins TRBV28 to TRBJ1-2; D ambiguous. V lost 4 bases, J lost 8 bases, and 23 bases lay in between. Germline V gene lookup returns CDR1 MDHEN and CDR2 SYDVKM. This CDR3 is built from 16 residues. For the CDR3, the DNA is TGTGCCAGCAGTTCCGCCTCTAAGACACCGGGTCAGGGCTACACCTTC. Its translation is CASSSASKTPGQGYTF.

In this sample, this clonotype turned up a few times. The chain uses TRBV4-2 and TRBJ2-5; D unresolved. The CDR3 spans 13 residues. Trimming stripped 0 bases from V and 0 bases from J, with 2 bases between. CDR1 is LGHNA and CDR2 is YNFKEQ in the germline V gene. Here the CDR3 reads CASSQDYQETQYF. CDR3 bases: TGTGCCAGCAGCCAAGATTACCAAGAGACCCAGTACTTC.